This TCR beta chain was sequenced in a study of monozygotic twins with inflammatory bowel disease. Study findings and constraints: No repertoire similarity difference was seen between concordant and discordant twins; power was possibly limited.

Each CDR3 protein gets one entry in TCRdb, which reprocessed the 5' RACE reads and gives no DNA. The sample shows about 450,000 distinct CDR3 sequences, and about 2.4% sits with its ten largest clones. Whole blood, unsorted for T cells, was the source of total RNA. In regard to this clonotype: What it binds is unknown.

Germline CDR1 SGHAT, CDR2 FQNNGV. This CDR3 contains 16 residues. Material for sequencing was blood. The sequence was collected from a human donor with ulcerative colitis or Crohn's disease, or a healthy co-twin of an affected twin (not recorded which). The chain employs TRBV11-2 and TRBJ1-4; TCRdb gives TRBD1 as the D gene, but with no DNA this cannot be confirmed. The chain's CDR3 is CASSFRTGVLGEKLFF.